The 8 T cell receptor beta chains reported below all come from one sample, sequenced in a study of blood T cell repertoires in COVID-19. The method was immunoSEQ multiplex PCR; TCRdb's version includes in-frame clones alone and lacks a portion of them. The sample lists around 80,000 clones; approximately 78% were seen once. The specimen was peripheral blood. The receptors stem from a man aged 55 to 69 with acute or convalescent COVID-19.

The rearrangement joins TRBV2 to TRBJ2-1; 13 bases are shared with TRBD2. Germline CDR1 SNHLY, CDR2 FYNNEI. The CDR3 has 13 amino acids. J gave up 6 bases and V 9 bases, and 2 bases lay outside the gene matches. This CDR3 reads CARRTSGGNEQFF. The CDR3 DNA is TGTGCCAGAAGGACTAGCGGGGGCAATGAGCAGTTCTTC.

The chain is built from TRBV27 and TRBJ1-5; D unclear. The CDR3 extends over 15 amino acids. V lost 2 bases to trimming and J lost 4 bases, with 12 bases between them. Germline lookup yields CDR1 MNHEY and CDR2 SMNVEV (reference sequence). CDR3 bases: TGTGCCAGCAGTTTAGTAGCGCCCCTAAATCAGCCCCAGCATTTT. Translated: CASSLVAPLNQPQHF.

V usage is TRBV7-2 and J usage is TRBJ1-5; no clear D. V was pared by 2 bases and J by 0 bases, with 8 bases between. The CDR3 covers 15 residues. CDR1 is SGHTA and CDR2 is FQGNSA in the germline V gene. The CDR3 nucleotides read TGTGCCAGCAGCTTACGTATGGCTAGCAATCAGCCCCAGCATTTT. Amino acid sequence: CASSLRMASNQPQHF.

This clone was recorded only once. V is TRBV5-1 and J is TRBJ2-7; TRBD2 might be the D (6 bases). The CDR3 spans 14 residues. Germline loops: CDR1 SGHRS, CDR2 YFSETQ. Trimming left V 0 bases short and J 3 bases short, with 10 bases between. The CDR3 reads CASSLGAGIYEQYF. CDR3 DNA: TGCGCCAGCAGCTTGGGGGCGGGAATCTACGAGCAGTACTTC.

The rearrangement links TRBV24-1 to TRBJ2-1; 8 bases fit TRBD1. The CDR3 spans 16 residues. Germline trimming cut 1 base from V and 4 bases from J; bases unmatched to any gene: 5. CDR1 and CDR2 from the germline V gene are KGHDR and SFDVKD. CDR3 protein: CATSDLAQGDYNEQFF. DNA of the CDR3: TGTGCCACCAGTGATTTAGCACAGGGGGATTACAATGAGCAGTTCTTC.

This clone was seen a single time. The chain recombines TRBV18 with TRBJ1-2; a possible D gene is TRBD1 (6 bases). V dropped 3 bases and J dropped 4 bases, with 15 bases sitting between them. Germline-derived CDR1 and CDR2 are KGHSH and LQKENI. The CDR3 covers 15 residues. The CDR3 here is CASSPATLGAYGYTF. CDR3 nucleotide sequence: TGTGCCAGCTCACCGGCGACCCTGGGGGCCTATGGCTACACCTTC.

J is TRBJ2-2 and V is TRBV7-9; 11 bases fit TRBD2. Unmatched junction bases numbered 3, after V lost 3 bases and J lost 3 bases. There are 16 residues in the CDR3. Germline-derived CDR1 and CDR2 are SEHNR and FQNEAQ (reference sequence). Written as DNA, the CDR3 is TGTGCCAGCAGCTTTGGGACTAGCGGTTACACCGGGGAGCTGTTTTTT. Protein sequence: CASSFGTSGYTGELFF. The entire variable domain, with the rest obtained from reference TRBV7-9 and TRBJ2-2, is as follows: DTGVSQNPRHKITKRGQNVTFRCDPISEHNRLYWYRQTLGQGPEFLTYFQNEAQLEKSRLLSDRFSAERPKGSFSTLEIQRTEQGDSAMYLCASSFGTSGYTGELFFGEGSRLTVL.

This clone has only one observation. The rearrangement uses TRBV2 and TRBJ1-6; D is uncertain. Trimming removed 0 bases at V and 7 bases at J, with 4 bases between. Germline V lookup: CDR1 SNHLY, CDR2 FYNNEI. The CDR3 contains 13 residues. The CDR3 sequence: CASSEAANSPLHF. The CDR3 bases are TGTGCCAGCAGTGAAGCAGCCAATTCACCCCTCCACTTT.